This T cell receptor beta chain is drawn from a study of blood T cell repertoires in COVID-19. Study-wide context: The United States, Italy and Spain were the sources of the acute and convalescent COVID-19 samples.

The germline V gene encodes CDR1 LGHNA and CDR2 YSLEER. V was clipped by 0 bases and J by 5 bases, with 11 bases between them. The CDR3 covers 14 residues. As originally analysed: Cell counts per sample came from amplifying reference gene primers. Sequenced by immunoSEQ multiplex PCR; TCRdb stores in-frame clones only, minus some. V, J and clone size were drawn from that table, and D and trimming were deduced from the DNA. The table has roughly 160,000 clones, more than 75% seen once. V and J are TRBV4-3 and TRBJ2-7; possible D gene TRBD2, 6 bases. Sequencing was performed on peripheral blood. The receptor was derived from a man in his fifties who had recovered from COVID-19. CDR3: CASSQEGGPNEQYF. CDR3 nucleotides: TGCGCCAGCAGCCAAGAGGGAGGACCCAACGAGCAGTACTTC.